These 10 T cell receptor beta chains were sequenced from one sample in a study of regulatory T cells in long-lasting Graves disease (dated by TCRdb to the early 2020s). The method was multiplex PCR. TCRdb records Illumina HiSeq 4000 as the sequencer. TCR beta libraries were built with iRepertoire HTBI primers and Arm-PCR amplification of CDR3 regions. In-frame beta chains were kept once TCRdb had trimmed the public reads at Q25 with fastp and called clones with MiXCR. One record per CDR3 amino acid sequence lists the most common genes and DNA. This sample lists a few hundred thousand distinct CDR3 sequences; 13% were detected once. The ten largest clones capture 8.5% to 10% of the sample. What this sample's time point label stands for: newly diagnosed GD, antithyroid drugs for less than 3 months. RNA was extracted from PBMCs in TRIzol for both TCR sequencing and RNA sequencing. This sample also belongs to another study, concerning T cells in Graves' hyperthyroidism and ophthalmopathy.

The sequencing here drew on peripheral blood mononuclear cells (PBMCs), taken at new diagnosis, from a patient treated with antithyroid drugs. The receptors stem from a man aged 25 to 40 with Graves disease. Donor details come from another sample of the same person, matched by shared clones.

The J gene is TRBJ2-1, the V gene TRBV7-9, with 7 bases aligning to TRBD2. J was trimmed by 7 bases and V by 1 base; bases with no gene match: 7. The CDR3 has 15 residues. Germline CDR1 and CDR2: SEHNR and FQNEAQ (reference sequence). The CDR3 region is CASSLVAGALNEQFF. For the CDR3, the DNA is TGTGCCAGCAGCTTAGTGGCGGGAGCTTTGAATGAGCAGTTCTTC. The full variable domain, completed using reference TRBV7-9 and TRBJ2-1, is DTGVSQNPRHKITKRGQNVTFRCDPISEHNRLYWYRQTLGQGPEFLTYFQNEAQLEKSRLLSDRFSAERPKGSFSTLEIQRTEQGDSAMYLCASSLVAGALNEQFFGPGTRLTVL.

This clonotype was detected many times. The chain couples TRBV20-1 to TRBJ2-7, with D possibly being TRBD2 (6 bases). Looked up from germline, CDR1 is DFQATT and CDR2 is SNEGSKA (reference sequence). There are 16 residues in the CDR3. Trimming removed 1 base at V and 0 bases at J, with 16 bases between. The CDR3 bases are TGCAGTGCTAGAGGCCCGGGACTCGATAGCTCCTACGAGCAGTACTTC. It translates to CSARGPGLDSSYEQYF.

The sample holds many counts of this clonotype. This sequence joins TRBV6-1 and TRBJ2-1, with TRBD2 matching 7 bases. In germline, CDR1 is MNHNS, CDR2 SASEGT. This CDR3 region has 12 residues. V shed 4 bases and J 8 bases; nucleotides not matched to a gene: 2. CDR3 sequence: CASSAGLDEQFF. CDR3 coding DNA: TGTGCCAGCAGTGCCGGACTAGATGAGCAGTTCTTC.

This clonotype was counted at least ten times. This chain connects TRBV28 to TRBJ2-3; no clear D gene. Trimming took off 4 bases at V and 2 bases at J, with 16 bases between the two ends. Germline V gives CDR1 MDHEN, CDR2 SYDVKM. CDR3 size: 16 residues. The CDR3 coding sequence is TGTGCCAGCAGTTCCCCGGGTCATCCCAACACAGATACGCAGTATTTT. Its protein is CASSSPGHPNTDTQYF. Full variable domain (rest looked up from reference TRBV28 and TRBJ2-3): DVKVTQSSRYLVKRTGEKVFLECVQDMDHENMFWYRQDPGLGLRLIYFSYDVKMKEKGDIPEGYSVSREKKERFSLILESASTNQTSMYLCASSSPGHPNTDTQYFGPGTRLTVL.

This clonotype has a count of ten or more. J is TRBJ2-1 and V is TRBV7-4; 9 nucleotides match TRBD2. The CDR3 covers 16 residues. Trimming cost V 0 bases and J 6 bases; bases outside gene matches: 6. Germline loops: CDR1 SGHVT, CDR2 SQSDAQ. The CDR3 DNA is TGTGCCAGCAGCTTAGCATGTCTAGCGGGACTCAATGAGCAGTTCTTC. This translates into CASSLACLAGLNEQFF.

Ten or more counts support this clonotype. The CDR3 is CATSRVEGTEAFF. CDR3 bases: TGTGCCACCAGCAGAGTCGAGGGCACTGAAGCTTTCTTT. The gene calls are TRBV15 and TRBJ1-1; no clear D gene. The CDR3 sequence is 13 residues long. Germline CDR1 LNHNV, CDR2 YYDKDF (reference sequence). V was clipped by 1 base and J by 4 bases, with 7 bases between them.

Concerning this clonotype itself: Germline is not matched at one junction end, which may reflect a read error. V gene TRBV2 combines with J gene TRBJ1-2, with 9 bases aligning to TRBD1. This CDR3 contains 13 residues. Germline V gene sequence: CDR1 SNHLY, CDR2 FYNNEI. As DNA, the CDR3 is TGTACCAGCAGCCCGGGACAGGGCGAGGGCTACACCTTC. Protein product: CTSSPGQGEGYTF.

V is TRBV5-1 and J is TRBJ2-7, with 8 bases identical to TRBD1. V shed 5 bases and J 2 bases; nucleotides not matched to a gene: 6. CDR3 length equals 14 residues. Looked up from germline, CDR1 is SGHRS and CDR2 is YFSETQ. DNA of the CDR3: TGCGCCAGCAGACCCCAGGGGGCTACCTACGAGCAGTACTTC. Encoded protein: CASRPQGATYEQYF.

This clonotype has a count of ten or more. The chain recombines TRBV20-1 with TRBJ2-1; TRBD2 matches at 13 bases. V was pared by 6 bases and J by 1 base, with 3 bases of the junction left unmatched. This CDR3 contains 15 residues. The germline V gene has CDR1 DFQATT and CDR2 SNEGSKA (reference sequence). The CDR3 region has the DNA TGCAGTGCGGGGACTAGCGGGAATTCCTACAATGAGCAGTTCTTC. It specifies CSAGTSGNSYNEQFF.

In its sample, this clonotype was seen a few times. The rearrangement links TRBV5-1 to TRBJ2-7; a possible D gene is TRBD1 (7 bases). The germline V gene encodes CDR1 SGHRS and CDR2 YFSETQ. The CDR3 consists of 18 residues. V was shortened by 0 bases and J by 0 bases, with 19 bases between the two germline ends. CDR3 sequence: CASSLGRGSGRPSYEQYF. The CDR3 DNA reads as TGCGCCAGCAGCTTGGGCAGGGGGTCTGGGAGGCCCTCCTACGAGCAGTACTTC.